A selection of T cell receptor beta chains follows, all from one sample in a study of shared clonotypes between healthy human individuals. Clones were sequenced by immunoSEQ multiplex PCR, and TCRdb holds only the in-frame ones, with some missing. The sample lists about 2.5 million clones; about nine tenths were seen once. The sequencing input was naive CD4+ T cells from PBMCs. These receptors all stem from a man younger than 35 in good health. Some clones in this sample may be carry-over from other donors' samples. The CDR3 runs from the conserved cysteine through the conserved F or W. D genes are given only for firm matches. Clone sizes are given selectively: once, few, many, or a class where the clone is expanded.

v_gene: TRBV25-1
j_gene: TRBJ2-7
abundance: .
d_gene: .
CDR3nt: TGTGCCAGCAGAAAACCGGGGGCCAACGAGCAGTACTTC
CDR3aa: CASRKPGANEQYF

v_gene: TRBV29-1
j_gene: TRBJ2-5
abundance: .
d_gene: TRBD1
CDR3nt: TGCAGCGTGGGGACAGGGGTTGAGACCCAGTACTTC
CDR3aa: CSVGTGVETQYF

v_gene: TRBV7-2
j_gene: TRBJ2-7
abundance: .
d_gene: .
CDR3nt: TGTGCCAGCAGCTCCCGACAGGCGTCCTACGAGCAGTACTTC
CDR3aa: CASSSRQASYEQYF

v_gene: TRBV6-1
j_gene: TRBJ2-3
abundance: .
d_gene: TRBD2
CDR3nt: TGTGCCTGCTTGACTAGCGGGAGTAAAGATACGCAGTATTTT
CDR3aa: CACLTSGSKDTQYF

v_gene: TRBV15
j_gene: TRBJ2-1
abundance: .
d_gene: .
CDR3nt: TGTGCCACCGAAGCCGGGGCAGGTCCATACAATGAGCAGTTCTTC
CDR3aa: CATEAGAGPYNEQFF

v_gene: TRBV28
j_gene: TRBJ2-3
abundance: .
d_gene: TRBD2
CDR3nt: TGTGCCAGCAGTTTATGGGCTAGCGGGAGAACGGCAGATACGCAGTATTTT
CDR3aa: CASSLWASGRTADTQYF

v_gene: TRBV19
j_gene: TRBJ1-4
abundance: few
d_gene: .
CDR3nt: TGTGCCAGTGGGGTCACAGGAAATCCGAATGAAAAACTGTTTTTT
CDR3aa: CASGVTGNPNEKLFF

v_gene: TRBV29-1
j_gene: TRBJ2-5
abundance: .
d_gene: TRBD1
CDR3nt: TGCAGCGGCACACCCGGGACAGGGGGCGAAGAGACCCAGTACTTC
CDR3aa: CSGTPGTGGEETQYF

v_gene: TRBV28
j_gene: TRBJ1-2
abundance: .
d_gene: TRBD1
CDR3nt: TGTGCCAGCAGTCCCAGGGACAGAAGGGGCTACACCTTC
CDR3aa: CASSPRDRRGYTF

v_gene: TRBV7-9
j_gene: TRBJ2-1
abundance: .
d_gene: .
CDR3nt: TGTGCCAGCAGCTTAAAGAATTACAATGAGCAGTTCTTC
CDR3aa: CASSLKNYNEQFF

v_gene: TRBV11-2
j_gene: TRBJ1-5
abundance: once
d_gene: .
CDR3nt: TGTGCCAGCAGACGACAGGAAAATCAGCCCCAGCATTTT
CDR3aa: CASRRQENQPQHF

v_gene: TRBV5-4
j_gene: TRBJ1-2
abundance: .
d_gene: .
CDR3nt: TGTGCCAGCAGCTCCCCAAACAGGGCCTATGGCTACACCTTC
CDR3aa: CASSSPNRAYGYTF

v_gene: TRBV27
j_gene: TRBJ1-4
abundance: .
d_gene: .
CDR3nt: TGTGCCAGCAGTCCCCGACGGTTTAATGAAAAACTGTTTTTT
CDR3aa: CASSPRRFNEKLFF

v_gene: TRBV5-4
j_gene: TRBJ2-7
abundance: .
d_gene: TRBD2
CDR3nt: TGTGCCAGCAGCTTAGGGGGGACTAGCGGGATTTACGAGCAGTACTTC
CDR3aa: CASSLGGTSGIYEQYF

v_gene: TRBV19
j_gene: TRBJ1-5
abundance: .
d_gene: TRBD1
CDR3nt: TGTGCCAGTAGATCGGACAGGCCGGTTGAGCCCCAGCATTTT
CDR3aa: CASRSDRPVEPQHF

v_gene: TRBV7-3
j_gene: TRBJ2-1
abundance: .
d_gene: TRBD2
CDR3nt: TGTGCCAGCAGCCTCCGACTAGCGGGAGGCAATGAGCAGTTCTTC
CDR3aa: CASSLRLAGGNEQFF

v_gene: TRBV6-4
j_gene: TRBJ2-7
abundance: .
d_gene: .
CDR3nt: TGTGCCACCTCTCAGGGCCACGAGCAGTACTTC
CDR3aa: CATSQGHEQYF

v_gene: TRBV7-3
j_gene: TRBJ2-1
abundance: .
d_gene: TRBD1
CDR3nt: TGTGCCAGCAGCTCCTCAGGGGGCTTTGAGCAGTTCTTC
CDR3aa: CASSSSGGFEQFF

v_gene: TRBV5-1
j_gene: TRBJ2-7
abundance: .
d_gene: TRBD2
CDR3nt: TGCGCCAGCAGCTTGGAGGGACTAGGGTTCAACGAGCAGTACTTC
CDR3aa: CASSLEGLGFNEQYF

v_gene: TRBV6-1
j_gene: TRBJ1-1
abundance: .
d_gene: TRBD1
CDR3nt: TGTGCCAGCAGTGAAGCTGGGACAGGGGGCATAAAAGCTTTCTTT
CDR3aa: CASSEAGTGGIKAFF

v_gene: TRBV14
j_gene: TRBJ2-7
abundance: .
d_gene: .
CDR3nt: TGTGCCAGCAGCCCCTTCCCTTCCCAATCATACGAGCAGTACTTC
CDR3aa: CASSPFPSQSYEQYF

v_gene: TRBV5-7
j_gene: TRBJ2-7
abundance: .
d_gene: .
CDR3nt: TGTGCCAGCAGCTTAATGGACTGTACCTACGAGCAGTACTTC
CDR3aa: CASSLMDCTYEQYF

v_gene: TRBV2
j_gene: TRBJ2-5
abundance: .
d_gene: .
CDR3nt: TGTGCCAGCTTGCCGGACAGAGCACTCCCAGAGACCCAGTACTTC
CDR3aa: CASLPDRALPETQYF

v_gene: TRBV6-1
j_gene: TRBJ1-2
abundance: .
d_gene: .
CDR3nt: TGTGCCAGCAGTCCGACGGCAGGGATGAGCTATGGCTACACCTTC
CDR3aa: CASSPTAGMSYGYTF

v_gene: TRBV7-3
j_gene: TRBJ1-1
abundance: .
d_gene: .
CDR3nt: TGTGCCAGCAGCTTAACGGCGGGTGAAGCTTTCTTT
CDR3aa: CASSLTAGEAFF

v_gene: TRBV9
j_gene: TRBJ1-6
abundance: .
d_gene: .
CDR3nt: TGTGCCAGCAGCGTGCTGAATTCACCCCTCCACTTT
CDR3aa: CASSVLNSPLHF

v_gene: TRBV28
j_gene: TRBJ1-2
abundance: .
d_gene: TRBD1
CDR3nt: TGTGCCATCACACTGACAGGGGGAAAAGACTATGGCTACACCTTC
CDR3aa: CAITLTGGKDYGYTF

v_gene: TRBV7-2
j_gene: TRBJ1-2
abundance: .
d_gene: .
CDR3nt: TGTGCCAGCAGCTTTAGGGTCTATGGCTACACCTTC
CDR3aa: CASSFRVYGYTF

v_gene: TRBV4-1
j_gene: TRBJ1-5
abundance: few
d_gene: .
CDR3nt: TGCGCCAGCAGCCAGACATTGCCTTTAGATCAGCCCCAGCATTTT
CDR3aa: CASSQTLPLDQPQHF

v_gene: TRBV5-1
j_gene: TRBJ2-1
abundance: .
d_gene: .
CDR3nt: TGCGCCAGCAGAGTCGGGGGAACCCTTCGGGAGCAGTTCTTC
CDR3aa: CASRVGGTLREQFF

v_gene: TRBV7-2
j_gene: TRBJ2-2
abundance: .
d_gene: TRBD1
CDR3nt: TGTGCCAGCACCCGACAGGGGTTTCTTTCCGGGGAGCTGTTTTTT
CDR3aa: CASTRQGFLSGELFF

v_gene: TRBV7-2
j_gene: TRBJ2-1
abundance: .
d_gene: .
CDR3nt: TGTGCCAGCAGCTTTAGCGGAACGACCTACAATGAGCAGTTCTTC
CDR3aa: CASSFSGTTYNEQFF

v_gene: TRBV6-5
j_gene: TRBJ2-2
abundance: .
d_gene: .
CDR3nt: TGTGCCAGCAGTCCCACAGTAAACACCGGGGAGCTGTTTTTT
CDR3aa: CASSPTVNTGELFF

v_gene: TRBV2
j_gene: TRBJ1-1
abundance: .
d_gene: .
CDR3nt: TGTGCCAGCAGTGGGAGCACAGAGTCCTCTGAAGCTTTCTTT
CDR3aa: CASSGSTESSEAFF

v_gene: TRBV7-8
j_gene: TRBJ2-7
abundance: .
d_gene: TRBD1
CDR3nt: TGTGCCAGCAGCTCGTTTGTCGGGACAGGGGGGTACGAGCAGTACTTC
CDR3aa: CASSSFVGTGGYEQYF

v_gene: TRBV10-3
j_gene: TRBJ2-7
abundance: .
d_gene: .
CDR3nt: TGTGCCATCAGTGATGGGGGCACCAACGAGCAGTACTTC
CDR3aa: CAISDGGTNEQYF

v_gene: TRBV18
j_gene: TRBJ2-5
abundance: .
d_gene: .
CDR3nt: TGTGCCAGCTCACCACCCCTAGTGGTGCAAAAGACCCAGTACTTC
CDR3aa: CASSPPLVVQKTQYF

v_gene: TRBV29-1
j_gene: TRBJ1-1
abundance: .
d_gene: TRBD1
CDR3nt: TGCAGCGTTGGCCCCCTCACAGGGGATCGGGCTGAAGCTTTCTTT
CDR3aa: CSVGPLTGDRAEAFF

v_gene: TRBV18
j_gene: TRBJ1-1
abundance: .
d_gene: .
CDR3nt: TGTGCCAGCTCACGGTCTCCAGGGGACACTGAAGCTTTCTTT
CDR3aa: CASSRSPGDTEAFF

v_gene: TRBV29-1
j_gene: TRBJ2-3
abundance: .
d_gene: .
CDR3nt: TGCAGCGTTGACAGTGGCACAGATACGCAGTATTTT
CDR3aa: CSVDSGTDTQYF

v_gene: TRBV2
j_gene: TRBJ2-7
abundance: .
d_gene: TRBD1
CDR3nt: TGTGCCAGCAGTGAAGCGGGGACGTCCGGGACAGGGGGCCACGAGCAGTACTTC
CDR3aa: CASSEAGTSGTGGHEQYF

v_gene: TRBV15
j_gene: TRBJ2-3
abundance: .
d_gene: TRBD2
CDR3nt: TGTGCCACCAGCCCCATCCGGGGGGGTCGGGCAGATACGCAGTATTTT
CDR3aa: CATSPIRGGRADTQYF

v_gene: TRBV6-1
j_gene: TRBJ2-5
abundance: .
d_gene: TRBD2
CDR3nt: TGTGCCAGCAGCGCTAGCGGGAGCTTAAAGACCCAGTACTTC
CDR3aa: CASSASGSLKTQYF

v_gene: TRBV27
j_gene: TRBJ2-7
abundance: .
d_gene: TRBD2
CDR3nt: TGTGCCAGCAGGGTGACCGGGGGGTTTAAGCAGTACTTC
CDR3aa: CASRVTGGFKQYF

v_gene: TRBV11-1
j_gene: TRBJ2-1
abundance: .
d_gene: TRBD2
CDR3nt: TGTGCCAGCACCAGCTCTCGCGGGAGGGCCTACAATGAGCAGTTCTTC
CDR3aa: CASTSSRGRAYNEQFF

v_gene: TRBV2
j_gene: TRBJ2-7
abundance: .
d_gene: TRBD2
CDR3nt: TGTGCCAGCAGAATCACTAGCGGGGTTTACGAGCAGTACTTC
CDR3aa: CASRITSGVYEQYF

v_gene: TRBV10-3
j_gene: TRBJ2-7
abundance: .
d_gene: TRBD2
CDR3nt: TGTGCCATCAGTGAGACTAGCGGGAGGTTAGGGCCCCACGAGCAGTACTTC
CDR3aa: CAISETSGRLGPHEQYF

v_gene: TRBV9
j_gene: TRBJ1-2
abundance: .
d_gene: .
CDR3nt: TGTGCCAGCAGCATGAACAGGGAGCTCTTGGGCTACACCTTC
CDR3aa: CASSMNRELLGYTF

v_gene: TRBV2
j_gene: TRBJ2-7
abundance: .
d_gene: TRBD2
CDR3nt: TGTGCCAGCGCCCGGCGGACTAGCGGGACCTACGAGCAGTACTTC
CDR3aa: CASARRTSGTYEQYF

v_gene: TRBV29-1
j_gene: TRBJ2-5
abundance: .
d_gene: .
CDR3nt: TGCAGCGGTAATGGGTGGGAGACCCAGTACTTC
CDR3aa: CSGNGWETQYF

v_gene: TRBV5-6
j_gene: TRBJ1-1
abundance: .
d_gene: .
CDR3nt: TGTGCCAGCAGCTTGTGGGGGGCCCCGAACACTGAAGCTTTCTTT
CDR3aa: CASSLWGAPNTEAFF

v_gene: TRBV5-6
j_gene: TRBJ2-2
abundance: .
d_gene: .
CDR3nt: TGTGCCAGCAGCTTAGGGTCAGATAGGCGCACCGGGGAGCTGTTTTTT
CDR3aa: CASSLGSDRRTGELFF

v_gene: TRBV7-2
j_gene: TRBJ2-7
abundance: .
d_gene: .
CDR3nt: TGTGCCAGCAGCTTAGGTAGGTCCCCCCTAGAGCAGTACTTC
CDR3aa: CASSLGRSPLEQYF